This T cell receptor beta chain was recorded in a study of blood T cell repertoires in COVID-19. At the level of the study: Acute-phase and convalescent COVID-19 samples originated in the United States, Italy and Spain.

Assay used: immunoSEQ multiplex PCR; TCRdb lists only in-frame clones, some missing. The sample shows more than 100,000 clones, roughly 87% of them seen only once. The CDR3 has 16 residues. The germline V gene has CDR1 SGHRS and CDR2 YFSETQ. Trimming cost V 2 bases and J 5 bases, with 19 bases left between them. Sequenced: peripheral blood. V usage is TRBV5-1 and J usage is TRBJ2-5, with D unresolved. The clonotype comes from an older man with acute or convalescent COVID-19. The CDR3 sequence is CASSLRRSVPSETQYF. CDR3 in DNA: TGCGCCAGCAGCTTACGACGGAGCGTACCCTCGGAGACCCAGTACTTC.